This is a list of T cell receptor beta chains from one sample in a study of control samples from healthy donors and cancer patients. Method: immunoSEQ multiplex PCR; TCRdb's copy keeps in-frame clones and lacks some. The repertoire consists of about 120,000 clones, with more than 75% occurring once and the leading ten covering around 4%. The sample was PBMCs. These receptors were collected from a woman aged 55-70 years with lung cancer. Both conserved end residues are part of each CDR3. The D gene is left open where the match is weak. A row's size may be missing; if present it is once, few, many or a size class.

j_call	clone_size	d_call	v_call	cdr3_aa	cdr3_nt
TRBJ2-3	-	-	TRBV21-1	CASSKNRIYTDTQYF	TGTGCCAGCAGCAAAAACAGGATATACACAGATACGCAGTATTTT
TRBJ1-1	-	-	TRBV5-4	CASSLDQSGTEAFF	TGTGCCAGCAGCCTGGACCAAAGTGGCACTGAAGCTTTCTTT
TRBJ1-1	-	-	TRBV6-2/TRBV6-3	CASSPPASPNTEAFF	TGTGCCAGCAGCCCCCCGGCCAGCCCGAACACTGAAGCTTTCTTT
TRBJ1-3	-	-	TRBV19	CASSIQGSSGNTIYF	TGTGCCAGTAGTATTCAGGGTAGCTCTGGAAACACCATATATTTT
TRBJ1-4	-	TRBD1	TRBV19	CASSSTGGTTNEKLFF	TGTGCCAGTAGTTCGACAGGGGGCACAACTAATGAAAAACTGTTTTTT
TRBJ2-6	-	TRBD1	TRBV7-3	CASSPGQGTGKWANVLTF	TGTGCCAGCAGCCCCGGACAGGGAACGGGCAAGTGGGCCAACGTCCTGACTTTC
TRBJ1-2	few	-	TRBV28	CASSLTAYGYTF	TGTGCCAGCAGTCTCACAGCCTATGGCTACACCTTC
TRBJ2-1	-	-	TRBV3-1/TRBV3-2	CASSQGSGFNEQFF	TGTGCCAGCAGCCAAGGATCAGGGTTCAATGAGCAGTTCTTC
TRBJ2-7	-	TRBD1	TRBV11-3	CASSGRRGTGLGLEQYF	TGTGCCAGCAGCGGACGTAGGGGGACAGGATTGGGCCTGGAGCAGTACTTC
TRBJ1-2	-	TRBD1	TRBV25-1	CASSDGQGIDGYTF	TGTGCCAGCAGTGACGGACAGGGGATCGATGGCTACACCTTC
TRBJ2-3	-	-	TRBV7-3	CASSLGTDTQYF	TGTGCCAGCAGCTTAGGGACAGATACGCAGTATTTT
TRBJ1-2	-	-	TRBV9	CASSRNYGYTF	TGTGCCAGCAGCCGGAATTATGGCTACACCTTC
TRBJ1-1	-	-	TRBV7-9	CASSLAAVNTEAFF	TGTGCCAGCAGCTTAGCTGCGGTGAACACTGAAGCTTTCTTT
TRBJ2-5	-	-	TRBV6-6	CASSYYRTDQETQYF	TGTGCCAGCAGTTACTATCGGACAGACCAAGAGACCCAGTACTTC
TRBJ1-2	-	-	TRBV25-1	CASSGGQSIYGYTF	TGTGCCAGCAGTGGCGGACAGAGTATATATGGCTACACCTTC
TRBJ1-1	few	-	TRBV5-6	CASSDKRTTEAFF	TGTGCCAGCAGCGACAAGCGAACAACTGAAGCTTTCTTT
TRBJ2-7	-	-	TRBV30	CAWIAGSYEQYF	TGTGCCTGGATCGCAGGGTCTTACGAGCAGTACTTC
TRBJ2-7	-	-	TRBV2	CASIDSLAYEQYF	TGTGCCAGCATTGACTCATTGGCCTACGAGCAGTACTTC
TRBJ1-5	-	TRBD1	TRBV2	CASSPNRGQPQHF	TGTGCCAGCAGTCCGAACAGGGGCCAGCCCCAGCATTTT
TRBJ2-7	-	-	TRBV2	CASSDRGTAAYEQYF	TGTGCCAGCAGTGATCGCGGTACGGCAGCCTACGAGCAGTACTTC
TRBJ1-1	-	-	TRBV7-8	CASSPSGLNTEAFF	TGTGCCAGCAGCCCATCGGGGTTGAACACTGAAGCTTTCTTT
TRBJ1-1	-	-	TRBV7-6	CASSLEPGPTEAFF	TGTGCCAGCAGCTTAGAACCGGGGCCAACTGAAGCTTTCTTT
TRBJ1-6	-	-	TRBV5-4	CASSPEQRGNSPLHF	TGTGCCAGCAGCCCCGAACAGAGGGGGAATTCACCCCTCCACTTT
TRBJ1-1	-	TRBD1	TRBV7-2	CASSPGQVNTEAFF	TGTGCCAGCAGCCCGGGACAGGTGAACACTGAAGCTTTCTTT
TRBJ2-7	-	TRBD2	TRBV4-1	CASSQGLAGGFTYEQYF	TGCGCCAGCAGCCAAGGACTAGCGGGAGGGTTCACCTACGAGCAGTACTTC
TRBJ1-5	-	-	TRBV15	CATSREGGLVQPQHF	TGTGCCACCAGCAGAGAGGGGGGGCTGGTTCAGCCCCAGCATTTT
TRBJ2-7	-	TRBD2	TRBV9	CASSPPGTSSEQYF	TGTGCCAGCAGCCCACCCGGGACTAGCTCCGAGCAGTACTTC
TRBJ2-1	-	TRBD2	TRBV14	CASSQDDRLARDEQFF	TGTGCCAGCAGCCAAGATGACAGACTAGCAAGAGATGAGCAGTTCTTC
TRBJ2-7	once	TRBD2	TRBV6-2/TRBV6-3	CASSGGLAGDSYEQYF	TGTGCCAGCAGTGGGGGACTAGCGGGGGACTCCTACGAGCAGTACTTC
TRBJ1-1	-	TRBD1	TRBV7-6	CASSFTRGGSREAFF	TGTGCCAGCAGCTTTACCAGGGGGGGCAGCCGAGAAGCTTTCTTT
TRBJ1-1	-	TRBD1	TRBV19	CASSSGTGGTEAFF	TGTGCCAGTAGTTCCGGGACAGGGGGCACTGAAGCTTTCTTT
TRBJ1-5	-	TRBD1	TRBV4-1	CASSHSISFGTGNQPQHF	TGCGCCAGCAGCCATTCTATATCCTTCGGGACAGGGAATCAGCCCCAGCATTTT
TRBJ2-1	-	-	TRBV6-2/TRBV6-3	CASSYSRRQGGNEQFF	TGTGCCAGCAGTTACTCGAGGAGGCAGGGAGGCAATGAGCAGTTCTTC